The 18 T cell receptor beta chains below were found in one sample sequenced in a study of control samples from healthy donors and cancer patients. Assay: immunoSEQ multiplex PCR; the TCRdb copy retains only in-frame clones and omits some. The table includes roughly 170,000 clones, 85% to 90% detected once. Sequencing input: blood. The receptor set was obtained from a woman aged 25 to 39 in good health.

The gene calls are TRBV2 and TRBJ2-5; no definite D call. The CDR3 loop spans 13 amino acids. In germline, CDR1 is SNHLY, CDR2 FYNNEI. The germline V and J ends were trimmed by 6 bases and 2 bases, with 10 bases remaining between them. CDR3 nucleotide sequence: TGTGCCAGCAGCCTCATGGGACAAGAGACCCAGTACTTC. It encodes CASSLMGQETQYF.

This clone was detected only a few times. The chain combines TRBV7-9 with TRBJ1-1; no clear D gene. V was trimmed by 1 base and J by 4 bases, leaving 4 bases between them. CDR1 and CDR2 from the germline V gene are SEHNR and FQNEAQ (reference sequence). This CDR3 has 12 residues. The CDR3 DNA is TGTGCCAGCAGCTTAGAGGTCACTGAAGCTTTCTTT. The encoded protein is CASSLEVTEAFF.

The rearrangement uses TRBV1 and TRBJ2-1; the table's D call TRBD2 went unverified against the DNA. TRBV1 is classified as a pseudogene. This CDR3 region has 16 residues. This CDR3 reads CTSSRGEACSYNEQFF. The CDR3 coding sequence is TGCACCAGCAGTCGCGGGGAGGCGTGCTCCTACAATGAGCAGTTCTTC.

This clone has just one count. This chain uses TRBV5-4 with TRBJ1-2; 10 nucleotides align to TRBD1. The V gene's germline CDR1 is SGHNT and CDR2 YYREEE (reference sequence). The CDR3 runs to 16 residues. The V segment lost 4 bases and the J segment 3 bases; nucleotides outside the gene matches: 9. The CDR3 DNA reads as TGTGCCAGCAGCCCCGACTCGGACAGGGGGGACTATGGCTACACCTTC. As protein: CASSPDSDRGDYGYTF.

The genes are TRBV9 and TRBJ1-3; the match to TRBD1 covers 7 bases. Germline trimming cut 2 bases from V and 0 bases from J; bases unmatched to any gene: 5. The CDR3 runs to 16 residues. CDR1 is SGDLS, CDR2 YYNGEE, per germline. The CDR3 DNA sequence: TGTGCCAGCAGCGTGGGGACAGCCGACTCTGGAAACACCATATATTTT. Translated: CASSVGTADSGNTIYF.

The chain combines TRBV29-1 with TRBJ2-3; D is tentatively TRBD1 or TRBD2 (5 bases each). The germline V gene has CDR1 SQVTM and CDR2 ANQGSEA. The CDR3 totals 16 residues. Trimming removed 2 bases from V and 0 bases from J, with 15 bases in between. The CDR3 DNA follows: TGCAGCGTTGAACTCCGGGGCCAAATTAGCACAGATACGCAGTATTTT. Its protein is CSVELRGQISTDTQYF.

The chain combines TRBV30 with TRBJ2-2, with unresolved D. Trimming cost V 0 bases and J 4 bases, with 3 bases left between them. Germline CDR1 and CDR2: GTSNPN and SVGIG (reference sequence). The CDR3 runs to 12 residues. The CDR3 DNA reads as TGTGCCTGGAGTGTACCCACCGGGGAGCTGTTTTTT. Its translation: CAWSVPTGELFF. Full variable domain (missing parts from reference TRBV30 and TRBJ2-2): SQTIHQWPATLVQPVGSPLSLECTVEGTSNPNLYWYRQAAGRGLQLLFYSVGIGQISSEVPQNLSASRPQDRQFILSSKKLLLSDSGFYLCAWSVPTGELFFGEGSRLTVL.

The J gene is TRBJ1-4, the V gene TRBV2; the D gene is possibly TRBD1 (5 bases). Germline CDR1 SNHLY, CDR2 FYNNEI. Trimming stripped 8 bases from V and 10 bases from J, with 11 bases between. The CDR3 consists of 11 residues. The CDR3 DNA reads as TGTGCCAGCCAGGGTTTAGCAAAACTGTTTTTT. Amino acids: CASQGLAKLFF.

The CDR3 region is CASSLAGASSTIYF. The CDR3 region has the DNA TGCGCCAGCAGCTTGGCAGGGGCGTCAAGTACCATATATTTT. The gene calls are TRBV5-1 and TRBJ1-3; a possible D gene is TRBD1 (6 bases). CDR3 length equals 14 residues. Germline CDR1 and CDR2: SGHRS and YFSETQ. Trimming took 0 bases from V and 10 from J, leaving 14 bases between them.

The rearrangement uses TRBV7-8 and TRBJ2-6, with D possibly being TRBD1 or TRBD2 (6 bases each). This CDR3 region has 17 residues. Trimming pared 2 bases from V and 0 bases from J, leaving 11 bases between. Germline V gene lookup returns CDR1 SGHVS and CDR2 FQNEAQ. CDR3 sequence reads: CASSLRGASSGANVLTF. The CDR3 bases are TGTGCCAGCAGCTTAAGGGGGGCAAGCTCTGGGGCCAACGTCCTGACTTTC.

The chain employs TRBV19 and TRBJ1-5; 11 bases line up with TRBD1. Looked up from germline, CDR1 is LNHDA and CDR2 is SQIVND (reference sequence). V was clipped by 5 bases and J by 7 bases; unmatched bases: 7. The CDR3 has 15 amino acids. The CDR3 nucleotides are TGTGCCAGTAGTCTTGGACAGGGGGCAGGACAGCCCCAGCATTTT. This encodes CASSLGQGAGQPQHF.

The chain couples TRBV2 to TRBJ1-1; D is undetermined. Germline V gene lookup returns CDR1 SNHLY and CDR2 FYNNEI. This CDR3 contains 11 residues. Trimming stripped 6 bases from V and 4 bases from J, with 6 bases between. CDR3 amino acids: CASSVATEAFF. In nucleotides, the CDR3 is TGTGCCAGCAGCGTGGCCACTGAAGCTTTCTTT.

The rearrangement uses TRBV7-2 and TRBJ2-7, with a possible D match to TRBD1 (6 bases). The V gene lost 5 bases and the J gene lost 1 base, with 9 bases spanning the gap. The CDR3 covers 13 residues. Germline-derived CDR1 and CDR2 are SGHTA and FQGNSA. The CDR3 is CASSHGQSYEQYF. CDR3 DNA sequence: TGTGCCAGCAGCCACGGACAGTCCTACGAGCAGTACTTC.

The gene calls are TRBV5-5 and TRBJ2-4, with D perhaps TRBD2 (5 bases). V lost 0 bases to trimming and J lost 7 bases, with 8 bases between them. Germline V gives CDR1 SGHKS, CDR2 YYEKEE (reference sequence). CDR3 length: 13 amino acids. Written as DNA, the CDR3 is TGTGCCAGCAGCTTGGCCGGGGAGAACATTCAGTACTTC. Translation: CASSLAGENIQYF.

Here the CDR3 DNA reads TGTGCCAGCAGCGCGGACAGGGGTGGATGGAACACTGAAGCTTTCTTT. Translated, it gives CASSADRGGWNTEAFF. V and J are TRBV7-9 and TRBJ1-1, with 9 bases aligning to TRBD1. V lost 5 bases and J lost 1; bases outside the gene matches: 8. The CDR3 covers 16 residues. Germline V CDR1 and CDR2: SEHNR, FQNEAQ (reference sequence).

V and J are TRBV2 and TRBJ2-5; the match to TRBD2 covers 9 bases. The trim removed 5 bases at V and 6 bases at J, leaving 10 bases unmatched. CDR3 length: 15 residues. The germline gives CDR1 SNHLY, CDR2 FYNNEI. The CDR3 coding sequence is TGTGCCAGCAGTCCATCCGGGACTAGCTGGCAGACCCAGTACTTC. It codes for CASSPSGTSWQTQYF.

The rearrangement joins TRBV5-8 to TRBJ2-1, with D possibly matching TRBD2 (5 bases). The CDR3 has 16 residues. V gave up 0 bases and J gave up 0 bases, with 10 bases separating them. The germline CDR1 and CDR2 sequences are SGHTS and YDEGEE. The CDR3 region is CASSLVSGSSYNEQFF. CDR3 in DNA: TGTGCCAGCAGCTTGGTCAGCGGAAGCTCCTACAATGAGCAGTTCTTC.

Written as DNA, the CDR3 is TGCGCCAGCAGCCAAGGGACAGGGGGGTTTTCGAACTATGGCTACACCTTC. This translates into CASSQGTGGFSNYGYTF. The chain is built from TRBV5-1 and TRBJ1-2; 11 bases line up with TRBD1. Germline assignment: CDR1 SGHRS and CDR2 YFSETQ. The V and J ends lost 4 bases and 2 bases, in that order; junction bases with no gene match: 10. The CDR3 is 17 amino acids. The full variable domain, in which reference TRBV5-1 and TRBJ1-2 provide the parts outside the CDR3, is KAGVTQTPRYLIKTRGQQVTLSCSPISGHRSVSWYQQTPGQGLQFLFEYFSETQRNKGNFPGRFSGRQFSNSRSEMNVSTLELGDSALYLCASSQGTGGFSNYGYTFGSGTRLTVV.